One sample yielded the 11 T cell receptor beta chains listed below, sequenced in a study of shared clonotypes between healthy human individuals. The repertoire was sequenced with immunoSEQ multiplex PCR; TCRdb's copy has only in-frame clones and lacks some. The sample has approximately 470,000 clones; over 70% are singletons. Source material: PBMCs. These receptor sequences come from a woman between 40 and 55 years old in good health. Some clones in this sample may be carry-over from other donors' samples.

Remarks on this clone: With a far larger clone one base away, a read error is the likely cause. The DNA of the CDR3 is TGTGCCACCATCAGCCATCCGGGACAGTCCTACGAGCAGTACTTC. Translating it yields CATISHPGQSYEQYF. V usage is TRBV15 and J usage is TRBJ2-7; 7 nucleotides match TRBD1. The ends lost 7 bases at V and 1 base at J; junction bases unmatched: 10. Germline CDR1 and CDR2: LNHNV and YYDKDF (reference sequence). CDR3 length equals 15 residues.

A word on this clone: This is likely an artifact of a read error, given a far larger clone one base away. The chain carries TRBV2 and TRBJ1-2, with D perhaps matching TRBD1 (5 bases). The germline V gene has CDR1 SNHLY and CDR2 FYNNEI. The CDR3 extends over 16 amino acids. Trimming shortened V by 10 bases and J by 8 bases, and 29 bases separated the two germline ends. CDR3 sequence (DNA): TGTGCCAACTCGATCTTGACAGCCAAAATAAGACGGGGCTACACCTTC. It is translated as CANSILTAKIRRGYTF.

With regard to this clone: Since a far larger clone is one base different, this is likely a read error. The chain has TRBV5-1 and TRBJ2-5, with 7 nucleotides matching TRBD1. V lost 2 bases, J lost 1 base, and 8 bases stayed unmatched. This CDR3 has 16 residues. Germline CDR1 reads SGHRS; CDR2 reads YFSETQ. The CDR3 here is CASSFDVTGIQETQYF. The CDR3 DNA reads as TGCGCCAGCAGCTTTGACGTGACAGGGATCCAAGAGACCCAGTACTTC.

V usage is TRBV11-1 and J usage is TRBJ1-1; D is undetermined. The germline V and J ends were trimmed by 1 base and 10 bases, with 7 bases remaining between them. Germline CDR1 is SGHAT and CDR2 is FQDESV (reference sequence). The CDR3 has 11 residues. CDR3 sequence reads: CASSLGVGAFF. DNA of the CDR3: TGTGCCAGCAGCTTAGGGGTTGGAGCTTTCTTT.

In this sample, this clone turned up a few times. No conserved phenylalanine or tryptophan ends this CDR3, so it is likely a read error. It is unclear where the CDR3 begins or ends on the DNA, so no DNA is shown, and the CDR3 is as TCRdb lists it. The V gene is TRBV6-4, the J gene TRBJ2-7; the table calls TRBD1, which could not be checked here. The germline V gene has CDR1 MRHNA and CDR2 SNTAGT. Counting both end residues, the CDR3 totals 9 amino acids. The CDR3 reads CASPRGHGA.

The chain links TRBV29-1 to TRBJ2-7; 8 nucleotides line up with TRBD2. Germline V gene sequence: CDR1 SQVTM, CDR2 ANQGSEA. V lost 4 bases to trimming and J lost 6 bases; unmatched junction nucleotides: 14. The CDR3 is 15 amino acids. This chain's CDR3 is CSVVHGSGRAGEQYF. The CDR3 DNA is TGCAGCGTTGTGCATGGTTCCGGGAGGGCCGGCGAGCAGTACTTC.

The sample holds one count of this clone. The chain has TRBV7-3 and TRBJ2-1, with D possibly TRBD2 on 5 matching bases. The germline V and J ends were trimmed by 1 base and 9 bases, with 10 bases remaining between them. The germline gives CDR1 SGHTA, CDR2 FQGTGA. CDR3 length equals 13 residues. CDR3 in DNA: TGTGCCAGCAGCTTAATGCCGGGGTCTGAGCAGTTCTTC. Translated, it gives CASSLMPGSEQFF.

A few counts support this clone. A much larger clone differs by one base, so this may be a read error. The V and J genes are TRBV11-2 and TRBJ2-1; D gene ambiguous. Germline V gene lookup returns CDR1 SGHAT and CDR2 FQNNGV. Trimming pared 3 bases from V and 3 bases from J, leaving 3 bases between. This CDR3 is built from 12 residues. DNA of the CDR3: TGTGCCAGCAGCTTTGACTACAATGAGCAGTTCTTC. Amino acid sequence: CASSFDYNEQFF.

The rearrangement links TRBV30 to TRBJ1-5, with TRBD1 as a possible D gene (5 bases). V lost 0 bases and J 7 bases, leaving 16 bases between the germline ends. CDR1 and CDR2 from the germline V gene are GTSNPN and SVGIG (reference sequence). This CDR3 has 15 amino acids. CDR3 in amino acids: CAWSVLRGVGQPQHF. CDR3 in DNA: TGTGCCTGGAGTGTACTTCGAGGGGTTGGGCAGCCCCAGCATTTT.

CDR3 sequence reads: CASSLGRDLSRNQPQHF. The CDR3 DNA reads TGTGCCAGCAGCTTAGGCCGGGACCTAAGCAGGAATCAGCCCCAGCATTTT. The V and J genes are TRBV5-6 and TRBJ1-5, with D possibly matching TRBD1 (5 bases). The ends were cut back, 2 bases at V and 4 bases at J, with 19 bases in the middle. The CDR3 runs 17 residues. Germline V gene data show CDR1 as SGHDT and CDR2 as YYEEEE.

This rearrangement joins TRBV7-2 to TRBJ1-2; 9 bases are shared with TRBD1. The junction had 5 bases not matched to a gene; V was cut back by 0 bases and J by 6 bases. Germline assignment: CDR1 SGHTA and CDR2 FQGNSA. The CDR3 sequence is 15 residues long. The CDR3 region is CASSLATRTGDGYTF. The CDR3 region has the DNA TGTGCCAGCAGCTTAGCTACAAGGACAGGGGATGGCTACACCTTC.